This is a list of T cell receptor beta chains from one sample in a study of early T cells in non-severe SARS-CoV-2 infection. Via MiXCR, TCRdb re-called the 5' RACE reads, giving one row per CDR3 protein. The table records 95,000 to 100,000 distinct CDR3 sequences, approximately 11% of them present only once. What was sequenced was whole blood. The receptors were gathered from an adult who was a healthcare worker with PCR-confirmed SARS-CoV-2 infection or an uninfected control (not recorded which). Both conserved end residues are part of each CDR3. Fields, in order: CDR3 length, V gene, J gene, D gene, clone size, CDR3 DNA, CDR3 protein. D genes are given only for firm matches. Clone size appears in some rows only: once, few, many, or a class for an expanded clone.

12	TRBV20-1	TRBJ2-5	TRBD1	many	TGCAGTGCTGGTCGACAGGGGGAGACCCAGTACTTC	CSAGRQGETQYF
13	TRBV12-3/TRBV12-4	TRBJ1-3	NA	many	TGTGCCAGCAGCCTCAGCTCTGGAAACACCATATATTTT	CASSLSSGNTIYF
12	TRBV5-1	TRBJ2-7	NA	few	TGCGCCAGCAGTCTCTCACTTGGGGAGCAGTACTTC	CASSLSLGEQYF
14	TRBV10-3	TRBJ2-2	TRBD1	NA	TGTGCCATCGGGTCCGGACAGGGGACCGGGGAGCTGTTTTTT	CAIGSGQGTGELFF
15	TRBV11-3	TRBJ2-1	TRBD2	NA	TGTGCCAGCAGCACTGAGCGGGGCTCCTACAATGAGCAGTTCTTC	CASSTERGSYNEQFF
14	TRBV6-1	TRBJ2-3	NA	NA	TGTGCCAGCAGTGAAGGAGAGGGGACAGATACGCAGTATTTT	CASSEGEGTDTQYF
15	TRBV19	TRBJ2-3	NA	NA	TGTGCCAGTAGTCCATGGACGGTTAGCACAGATACGCAGTATTTT	CASSPWTVSTDTQYF
17	TRBV6-5	TRBJ2-7	TRBD2	few	TGTGCCAGCAGTTACTCGGGACTAGCGGGGAGCTCCTACGAGCAGTACTTC	CASSYSGLAGSSYEQYF
15	TRBV9	TRBJ2-3	NA	few	TGTGCCAGCAGCCCACCAAGTGTCTGGATAGATACGCAGTATTTT	CASSPPSVWIDTQYF
16	TRBV6-2/TRBV6-3	TRBJ2-1	TRBD2	few	TGTGCCAGCAGCCGATCTAGCGGGAGGGCCTACAATGAGCAGTTCTTC	CASSRSSGRAYNEQFF
15	TRBV30	TRBJ1-1	NA	many	TGTGCCTGGAGTGTACTGGGCAGAGCGAACACTGAAGCTTTCTTT	CAWSVLGRANTEAFF
15	TRBV11-2	TRBJ2-3	NA	few	TGTGCCAGCAGCTTAGTGGGCGGGGCCCCAGATACGCAGTATTTT	CASSLVGGAPDTQYF
16	TRBV4-2	TRBJ2-3	NA	NA	TGTGCCAGCAGCCAAGAACAGGCCTACGGAGCAGATACGCAGTATTTT	CASSQEQAYGADTQYF
16	TRBV3-1	TRBJ2-7	TRBD2	many	TGTGCCAGCAGCCTCCATCTAGGACTAGCACCGGGGGAGCAGTACTTC	CASSLHLGLAPGEQYF
15	TRBV6-6	TRBJ2-4	TRBD1	many	TGTGCCAGCACTCCGGACAGGGTAGCCAAAAACATTCAGTACTTC	CASTPDRVAKNIQYF
14	TRBV27	TRBJ2-7	TRBD2	many	TGTGCCAGCAGTTTTAACGGGGGGACTGGTGAGCAGTACTTC	CASSFNGGTGEQYF
11	TRBV29-1	TRBJ1-1	NA	once	TGCAGCGTTGTGCAGAACACTGAAGCTTTCTTT	CSVVQNTEAFF
15	TRBV7-9	TRBJ2-7	TRBD1	NA	TGTGCCAGCAGCACCGCGACAGGGCCTTCCTACGAGCAGTACTTC	CASSTATGPSYEQYF
11	TRBV3-1	TRBJ1-1	NA	many	TGTGCCAGCAGCCAAAACTCTGAAGCTTTCTTT	CASSQNSEAFF
12	TRBV29-1	TRBJ1-1	NA	many	TGCAGCGTTGAGGGGGGGAACACTGAAGCTTTCTTT	CSVEGGNTEAFF
14	TRBV6-6	TRBJ2-7	NA	few	TGTGCCAGCACTTACGGCAGCGCGGCCTACGAGCAGTACTTC	CASTYGSAAYEQYF
14	TRBV7-2	TRBJ2-5	NA	many	TGTGCCAGCAGCGAGGGGGGGGCCCAAGAGACCCAGTACTTC	CASSEGGAQETQYF
12	TRBV28	TRBJ2-1	NA	many	TGTGCCAGCACCACCCGAGGGATTGAGCAGTTCTTC	CASTTRGIEQFF
14	TRBV4-2	TRBJ2-1	NA	few	TGTGCCAGCAGTACCATAGCAGGGAACAATGAGCAGTTCTTC	CASSTIAGNNEQFF
12	TRBV12-3/TRBV12-4	TRBJ1-1	NA	few	TGTGCCAGCAGTTCTTGGAACACTGAAGCTTTCTTT	CASSSWNTEAFF
12	TRBV2	TRBJ2-3	NA	NA	TGTGCCAGCAGTGAGTCCGCAGATACGCAGTATTTT	CASSESADTQYF
15	TRBV6-1	TRBJ1-5	NA	few	TGTGCCAGCAGTGTAGGGGGGCGCATCGATCAGCCCCAGCATTTT	CASSVGGRIDQPQHF
13	TRBV2	TRBJ1-1	NA	many	TGTGCCAGCAGTGTACAGAGGAACACTGAAGCTTTCTTT	CASSVQRNTEAFF
12	TRBV6-1	TRBJ1-1	NA	many	TGTGCCAGCAGGAGGGAGTTCACTGAAGCTTTCTTT	CASRREFTEAFF
14	TRBV5-1	TRBJ2-7	NA	few	TGCGCCAGCAGCTTGGATGTCCGGACCTACGAGCAGTACTTC	CASSLDVRTYEQYF
14	TRBV5-1	TRBJ1-6	NA	many	TGCGCCAGCAGCTTGGTGGCAGCGAATTCACCCCTCCACTTT	CASSLVAANSPLHF
15	TRBV3-1	TRBJ2-5	TRBD2	few	TGTGCCAGCAGCCACTCGACTAGCGGGGGTGAGACCCAGTACTTC	CASSHSTSGGETQYF
14	TRBV12-3/TRBV12-4	TRBJ2-3	NA	few	TGTGCCAGCAGTTTTCGGGCAAGCACAGATACGCAGTATTTT	CASSFRASTDTQYF
14	TRBV11-2	TRBJ1-1	NA	many	TGTGCCAGCAGCTTAAGCGGACCTACCAATGAAGCTTTCTTT	CASSLSGPTNEAFF
15	TRBV7-9	TRBJ1-5	NA	many	TGTGCCAGCACCCTGGCGGGGGCGGAAGGTCAGCCCCAGCATTTT	CASTLAGAEGQPQHF
14	TRBV6-5	TRBJ1-6	NA	many	TGTGCCAGCAGTTACTCAGGGAGGAGGTCACCCCTCCACTTT	CASSYSGRRSPLHF